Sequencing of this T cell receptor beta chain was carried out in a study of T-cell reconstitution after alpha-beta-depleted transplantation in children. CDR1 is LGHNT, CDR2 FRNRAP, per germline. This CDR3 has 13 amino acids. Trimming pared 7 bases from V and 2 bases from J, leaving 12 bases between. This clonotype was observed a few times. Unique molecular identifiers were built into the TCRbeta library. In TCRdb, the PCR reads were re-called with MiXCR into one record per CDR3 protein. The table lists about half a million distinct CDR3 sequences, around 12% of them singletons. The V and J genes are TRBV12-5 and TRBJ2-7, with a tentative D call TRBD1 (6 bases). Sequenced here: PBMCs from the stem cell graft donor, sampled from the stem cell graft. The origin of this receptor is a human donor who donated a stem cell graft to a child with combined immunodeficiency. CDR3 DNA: TGTGCTAGTGCCCTGGACAGTACCTACGAGCAGTACTTC. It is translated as CASALDSTYEQYF.